The 25 T cell receptor beta chains reported below all come from one sample, sequenced in a study of OX40 agonist ivuxolimab in advanced cancers. TCRdb keeps only in-frame clones here, not all; method: immunoSEQ multiplex PCR. The top ten hold under 30% of the sample, which has tens of thousands of clones, around four fifths seen once. Material: CD4+ or CD8+ T cells sorted from blood, obtained in a trial of the OX40 agonist ivuxolimab. These receptors were obtained from an adult with an advanced solid tumor such as melanoma, head and neck, liver or kidney cancer.

The chain recombines TRBV6-5 with TRBJ2-2; 8 positions match TRBD1. Germline CDR1 reads MNHEY; CDR2 reads SVGAGI. J gave up 1 base and V 9 bases, and 7 bases lay outside the gene matches. The CDR3 totals 15 residues. In DNA form, the CDR3 reads TGTGCCAGTAGACCCGGGACAGGGAACACCGGGGAGCTGTTTTTT. Protein product: CASRPGTGNTGELFF.

V is TRBV9 and J is TRBJ1-5, with D possibly being TRBD1 (6 bases). Germline CDR1 and CDR2: SGDLS and YYNGEE. V shed 7 bases and J shed 0 bases, with 29 bases lying between them. The CDR3 loop spans 20 amino acids. The CDR3 coding sequence is TGTGCCAGCCGGGACCGAAGGACAGAAATCTCGATTTATAGCAATCAGCCCCAGCATTTT. This translates into CASRDRRTEISIYSNQPQHF.

The sample holds a few counts of this clone. The chain has TRBV4-3 and TRBJ2-3; 10 bases fit TRBD2. Germline V gives CDR1 LGHNA, CDR2 YSLEER. The CDR3 spans 16 residues. Trimming removed 2 bases from V and 4 bases from J; junction bases left unmatched: 6. The CDR3 DNA reads as TGCGCCAGCAGCCAATCGACTAGCGGGTGGGCAGATACGCAGTATTTT. Its translation is CASSQSTSGWADTQYF.

The rearrangement links TRBV27 to TRBJ2-2; no reliable D call. V was shortened by 8 bases and J by 2 bases, with 15 bases between the two germline ends. Germline CDR1 is MNHEY and CDR2 is SMNVEV (reference sequence). The CDR3 runs 15 residues. The chain's CDR3 is CASLARGTNTGELFF. CDR3 nucleotides: TGTGCCAGCCTCGCACGCGGAACTAACACCGGGGAGCTGTTTTTT.

The chain uses TRBV11-3 and TRBJ2-7; 7 bases align to TRBD2. From germline, CDR1 is SGHNT and CDR2 YENEEA. V trimming: 5 bases; J trimming: 1 base; junction bases outside the gene matches: 8. The CDR3 has 15 residues. The CDR3 loop is CASSPSGTNSYEQYF. The CDR3 DNA is TGTGCCAGCAGCCCCAGCGGGACCAATTCCTACGAGCAGTACTTC.

The chain couples TRBV7-3 to TRBJ1-2; D is unresolved. Trimming pared 3 bases from V and 4 bases from J, leaving 9 bases between. The CDR3 loop spans 13 amino acids. Germline assignment: CDR1 SGHTA and CDR2 FQGTGA. The CDR3 DNA follows: TGTGCCAGCAGCTTGCAGGAAGGCTATGGCTACACCTTC. This encodes CASSLQEGYGYTF.

The rearrangement joins TRBV9 to TRBJ2-7; possible D gene TRBD2, 6 bases. The germline CDR1 and CDR2 sequences are SGDLS and YYNGEE. Between the trimmed V and J ends, which lost 0 bases and 5 bases, there was a span of 15 bases. The CDR3 spans 15 residues. CDR3 sequence: CASSVGGLGFDEQYF. The CDR3 nucleotides are TGTGCCAGCAGCGTAGGGGGACTGGGGTTTGACGAGCAGTACTTC.

This clone turned up a few times. The chain couples TRBV5-6 to TRBJ2-1; tentative D call: TRBD1 (5 bases). The CDR3 sequence is 11 residues long. The V and J ends lost 8 bases and 6 bases respectively, with 9 bases between them. Germline CDR1 SGHDT, CDR2 YYEEEE. The CDR3 reads CASLRGNEQFF. The DNA for the CDR3 is TGTGCCAGTTTAAGGGGCAATGAGCAGTTCTTC. Filled out from reference TRBV5-6 and TRBJ2-1, the complete variable domain reads DAGVTQSPTHLIKTRGQQVTLRCSPKSGHDTVSWYQQALGQGPQFIFQYYEEEERQRGNFPDRFSGHQFPNYSSELNVNALLLGDSALYLCASLRGNEQFFGPGTRLTVL.

The genes are TRBV27 and TRBJ2-7, with D uncertain. V was trimmed by 4 bases and J by 6 bases, leaving 7 bases between them. Germline V gene data show CDR1 as MNHEY and CDR2 as SMNVEV (reference sequence). The CDR3 contains 11 residues. The CDR3 DNA is TGTGCCAGCAGTTATTTTGGCGAGCAGTACTTC. Translated: CASSYFGEQYF.

V gene TRBV19 combines with J gene TRBJ1-2; D gene uncertain. This CDR3 is built from 10 residues. From germline, CDR1 is LNHDA and CDR2 SQIVND (reference sequence). The V and J ends lost 7 bases and 8 bases respectively, with 8 bases between them. CDR3 DNA: TGTGCCAGTAAGGAAGGAGGCTACACCTTC. It codes for CASKEGGYTF. The variable domain in full, with the rest retrieved from reference TRBV19 and TRBJ1-2, is DGGITQSPKYLFRKEGQNVTLSCEQNLNHDAMYWYRQDPGQGLRLIYYSQIVNDFQKGDIAEGYSVSREKKESFPLTVTSAQKNPTAFYLCASKEGGYTFGSGTRLTVV.

The genes are TRBV29-1 and TRBJ2-7; D is ambiguous. Germline V gives CDR1 SQVTM, CDR2 ANQGSEA. The CDR3 has 13 residues. Deletions cut 6 bases from V and 4 bases from J, with 16 bases between. CDR3 protein: CSVKFAGEYEQYF. The CDR3 DNA sequence: TGCAGCGTGAAGTTTGCAGGCGAATACGAGCAGTACTTC.

This clone appeared a few times. The V call is TRBV9, the J call TRBJ2-3; D unresolved. V was clipped by 0 bases and J by 5 bases, with 7 bases between them. The CDR3 sequence is 13 residues long. Germline lookup yields CDR1 SGDLS and CDR2 YYNGEE. In DNA, the CDR3 is TGTGCCAGCAGCGTAGCTGTCAGAGATACGCAGTATTTT. It codes for CASSVAVRDTQYF.

The chain couples TRBV5-1 to TRBJ1-4; 7 bases fit TRBD1. This CDR3 has 16 amino acids. The germline gives CDR1 SGHRS, CDR2 YFSETQ. The V and J ends lost 4 bases and 5 bases, in that order; junction bases with no gene match: 11. In DNA, the CDR3 is TGCGCCAGCAGCAGGACAGGAAGTTTGCGCAATGAAAAACTGTTTTTT. Translated, it gives CASSRTGSLRNEKLFF.

V and J are TRBV5-6 and TRBJ2-7, with D maybe TRBD2 (6 bases). CDR3 length: 14 amino acids. The ends were cut back, 4 bases at V and 4 bases at J, with 15 bases in the middle. In germline, CDR1 is SGHDT, CDR2 YYEEEE. DNA for the CDR3: TGTGCCAGCAGCCCGGGACTGGGGTGGTACGAGCAGTACTTC. Translating gives CASSPGLGWYEQYF.

The gene calls are TRBV11-2 and TRBJ2-3; D gene ambiguous. Germline values: CDR1 SGHAT, CDR2 FQNNGV. V was trimmed by 1 base and J by 2 bases, leaving 16 bases between them. CDR3 length equals 17 residues. CDR3 residues: CASSLVVSPSHTDTQYF. In nucleotides, the CDR3 is TGTGCCAGCAGCTTAGTGGTTAGTCCTAGTCACACAGATACGCAGTATTTT.

The rearrangement uses TRBV11-2 and TRBJ1-1; 7 positions match TRBD1. CDR3 length equals 15 residues. The V segment lost 5 bases and the J segment 6 bases; nucleotides outside the gene matches: 12. Germline CDR1 is SGHAT and CDR2 is FQNNGV. The CDR3 loop is CASSPQARGAAEAFF. In nucleotides, the CDR3 is TGTGCCAGCAGCCCACAGGCCAGGGGGGCGGCTGAAGCTTTCTTT.

The chain joins TRBV6-5 to TRBJ2-5; 8 nucleotides agree with TRBD1. The CDR3 length is 14 residues. J gave up 4 bases and V 5 bases, and 6 bases lay outside the gene matches. Germline V gene data show CDR1 as MNHEY and CDR2 as SVGAGI. CDR3 DNA: TGTGCCAGCAGTCAGACAGGGGTCGTAGAGACCCAGTACTTC. It specifies CASSQTGVVETQYF.

The CDR3 loop is CASSQDGPNSPLHF. The CDR3 DNA sequence: TGCGCCAGCAGCCAAGACGGACCTAATTCACCCCTCCACTTT. The rearrangement joins TRBV4-3 to TRBJ1-6; D not certain. The CDR3 length is 14 residues. Looked up from germline, CDR1 is LGHNA and CDR2 is YSLEER. Between the trimmed V and J ends, which lost 0 bases and 6 bases, there was a span of 6 bases.

This clone occurred a few times. The CDR3 coding sequence is TGTGCCAGCAGCTCCCCATGGGGGGACAACTCCCTCCAAGAGACCCAGTACTTC. This gives the protein CASSSPWGDNSLQETQYF. The gene calls are TRBV9 and TRBJ2-5; D possibly uses TRBD1 or TRBD2 (6 bases each). This CDR3 has 18 residues. Germline V gene lookup returns CDR1 SGDLS and CDR2 YYNGEE. The V end lost 4 bases, the J end lost 1 base, and 23 bases lay between the germline ends.

Points on this clone: One junction end does not reproduce the germline sequence, and a read error may be involved. The rearrangement links TRBV6-6 to TRBJ1-6; TRBD1 matches at 7 bases. The germline V gene encodes CDR1 MNHNY and CDR2 SVGAGI (reference sequence). The CDR3 is made up of 9 amino acids. CDR3 sequence (DNA): TGTGCCAGCACGTCGGGACAGCCTTTT. Translating gives CASTSGQPF.

V gene TRBV29-1 combines with J gene TRBJ2-4; D is uncertain. There are 12 residues in the CDR3. The germline CDR1 and CDR2 sequences are SQVTM and ANQGSEA. V was shortened by 3 bases and J by 6 bases, with 9 bases between the two germline ends. CDR3 loop: CSVDAGLNIQYF. DNA of the CDR3: TGCAGCGTTGATGCCGGGTTAAACATTCAGTACTTC.

J is TRBJ1-6 and V is TRBV28; unclear D gene. Germline CDR1 MDHEN, CDR2 SYDVKM. The CDR3 is made up of 15 amino acids. Deletions cut 8 bases from V and 4 bases from J, with 15 bases between. The DNA for the CDR3 is TGTGCCAGCTTTGACCCGGCCGGATATAATTCACCCCTCCACTTT. It yields the protein CASFDPAGYNSPLHF.

This sequence joins TRBV20-1 and TRBJ1-1; maybe TRBD1 (6 bases). This CDR3 has 11 amino acids. CDR1 is DFQATT and CDR2 is SNEGSKA in the germline V gene (reference sequence). Trimming stripped 6 bases from V and 8 bases from J, with 13 bases between. The CDR3 loop reads CSAPDRSEAFF. The CDR3 DNA reads TGCAGTGCCCCCGACAGGTCCGAAGCTTTCTTT.

This chain links TRBV7-2 with TRBJ2-6; D gene ambiguous. This CDR3 is built from 13 residues. Trimming stripped 6 bases from V and 1 base from J, with 4 bases between. Germline CDR1 reads SGHTA; CDR2 reads FQGNSA. Here the CDR3 reads CASSRSGANVLTF. CDR3 bases: TGTGCCAGCAGTAGATCTGGGGCCAACGTCCTGACTTTC.

V is TRBV19 and J is TRBJ1-2, with D unresolved. V was shortened by 5 bases and J by 3 bases, with 4 bases between the two germline ends. The CDR3 sequence is 11 residues long. CDR1 LNHDA and CDR2 SQIVND come from the germline V gene (reference sequence). DNA of the CDR3: TGTGCCAGTAGTTCCGACTATGGCTACACCTTC. Residues: CASSSDYGYTF.